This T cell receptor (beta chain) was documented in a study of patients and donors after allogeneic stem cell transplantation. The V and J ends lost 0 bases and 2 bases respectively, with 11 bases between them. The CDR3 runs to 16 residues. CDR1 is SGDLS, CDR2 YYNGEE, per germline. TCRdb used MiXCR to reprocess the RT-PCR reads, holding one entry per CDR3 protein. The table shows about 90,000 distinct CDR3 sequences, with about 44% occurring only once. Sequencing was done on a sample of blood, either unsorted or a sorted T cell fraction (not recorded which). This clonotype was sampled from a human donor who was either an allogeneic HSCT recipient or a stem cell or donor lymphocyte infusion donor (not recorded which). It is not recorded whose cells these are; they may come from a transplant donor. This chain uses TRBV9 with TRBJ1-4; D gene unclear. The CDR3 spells CASSVGSWETNEKLFF. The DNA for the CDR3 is TGTGCCAGCAGCGTAGGGTCTTGGGAGACTAATGAAAAACTGTTTTTT.